Each of the 12 T cell receptor beta chains below was sequenced from the same sample in a study of OX40 agonist ivuxolimab in advanced cancers. Sequencing used immunoSEQ multiplex PCR; TCRdb keeps in-frame clones, though not all of them. In the table there are approximately 50,000 clones, 70% to 85% of which are singletons. Source: CD4+ or CD8+ T cells sorted from blood, taken in a trial of the OX40 agonist ivuxolimab. The source is an adult with an advanced solid tumor such as melanoma, head and neck, liver or kidney cancer.

This clone was detected once. V and J are TRBV5-4 and TRBJ1-1; tentative D call: TRBD1 (6 bases). Trimming left V 4 bases short and J 5 bases short, with 15 bases between. The V gene's germline CDR1 is SGHNT and CDR2 YYREEE (reference sequence). CDR3 size: 14 residues. DNA of the CDR3: TGTGCCAGCAGCCGAGACGCCACAGGGACTGAAGCTTTCTTT. It yields the protein CASSRDATGTEAFF.

The CDR3 bases are TGCGCCAGCGGATATTCAACAGGTATCGGCTACACCTTC. This encodes CASGYSTGIGYTF. The chain employs TRBV10-2 and TRBJ1-2; D is possibly TRBD1 (5 bases). Trimming removed 8 bases at V and 8 bases at J, with 18 bases between. This CDR3 is 13 amino acids long. Germline loops: CDR1 WSHSY, CDR2 SAAADI.

The rearrangement links TRBV19 to TRBJ1-1, with 12 bases lining up with TRBD1. CDR1 is LNHDA, CDR2 SQIVND, per germline (reference sequence). Trimming removed 8 bases from V and 7 bases from J; junction bases left unmatched: 8. The CDR3 extends over 14 amino acids. CDR3: CASEGQGAIREAFF. The CDR3 DNA reads as TGTGCCAGTGAGGGACAGGGGGCCATTCGTGAAGCTTTCTTT.

The rearrangement uses TRBV7-6 and TRBJ1-2; D may be TRBD1 (5 bases). Trimming stripped 5 bases from V and 6 bases from J, with 25 bases between. The CDR3 contains 17 residues. In germline, CDR1 is SGHVS, CDR2 FNYEAQ. CDR3 protein: CASSPGNRRSPWDGYTF. The CDR3 DNA reads as TGTGCCAGCAGCCCCGGCAACAGGCGATCTCCTTGGGATGGCTACACCTTC.

In this sample, this clone turned up a few times. V gene TRBV7-2 combines with J gene TRBJ1-2; D possibly corresponds to TRBD1 (5 bases). The germline V and J ends were trimmed by 5 bases and 2 bases, with 12 bases remaining between them. The CDR3 runs 14 residues. Germline CDR1 SGHTA, CDR2 FQGNSA. Here the CDR3 reads CASSRRDVNYGYTF. The CDR3 region has the DNA TGTGCCAGCAGCCGTAGGGACGTCAACTATGGCTACACCTTC.

CDR3 residues: CASSLNRGETQYF. CDR3 coding DNA: TGTGCCAGCAGCTTAAACAGGGGGGAGACCCAGTACTTC. The V and J genes are TRBV7-6 and TRBJ2-5, with 8 bases matching TRBD1. The CDR3 contains 13 residues. The junction had 1 base not matched to a gene; V was cut back by 2 bases and J by 5 bases. Germline CDR1 SGHVS, CDR2 FNYEAQ. Filled out from reference TRBV7-6 and TRBJ2-5, the complete variable domain reads GAGVSQSPRYKVTKRGQDVALRCDPISGHVSLYWYRQALGQGPEFLTYFNYEAQQDKSGLPNDRFSAERPEGSISTLTIQRTEQRDSAMYRCASSLNRGETQYFGPGTRLLVL.

The rearrangement uses TRBV11-2 and TRBJ1-2, with TRBD1 matching over 8 bases. Germline lookup yields CDR1 SGHAT and CDR2 FQNNGV. After removal of 7 bases from V and 4 bases from J, the junction contained 5 bases not matched to a gene. The CDR3 extends over 13 amino acids. The CDR3 DNA reads TGTGCCAGCACCCTAGGACAGGGCTATGGCTACACCTTC. Translating it yields CASTLGQGYGYTF.

The chain uses TRBV7-2 and TRBJ2-7; 10 bases match TRBD2. The V gene's germline CDR1 is SGHTA and CDR2 FQGNSA. J gave up 6 bases and V 6 bases, and 11 bases lay outside the gene matches. This CDR3 is 15 amino acids long. DNA for the CDR3: TGTGCCAGCAGTCCTCAAGCGGGGGGGCTTGGCGAGCAGTACTTC. It translates to CASSPQAGGLGEQYF.

This clone appeared a few times. The CDR3 here is CASSQSPRNTGELFF. In DNA form, the CDR3 reads TGTGCCAGCAGCCAATCGCCGAGAAACACCGGGGAGCTGTTTTTT. The chain employs TRBV2 and TRBJ2-2; D gene ambiguous. Trimming removed 6 bases from V and 2 bases from J, with 13 bases in between. In germline, CDR1 is SNHLY, CDR2 FYNNEI. The CDR3 runs 15 residues.

The chain combines TRBV5-1 with TRBJ2-5, with D perhaps matching TRBD2 (6 bases). Germline V lookup: CDR1 SGHRS, CDR2 YFSETQ. The V end lost 2 bases, the J end lost 2 bases, and 13 bases lay between the germline ends. This CDR3 has 15 residues. The CDR3 here is CASSFGGSEQETQYF. CDR3 nucleotide sequence: TGCGCCAGCAGCTTTGGAGGGTCGGAACAAGAGACCCAGTACTTC.

This clone showed up just once. The chain uses TRBV5-1 and TRBJ2-3; 10 nucleotides match TRBD2. CDR1 and CDR2 (germline): SGHRS, YFSETQ. V lost 3 bases and J lost 3; bases outside the gene matches: 4. This CDR3 region has 15 residues. CDR3 coding DNA: TGCGCCAGCAGCTATCTAGCGGGGGCGACAGATACGCAGTATTTT. It translates to CASSYLAGATDTQYF.

The chain links TRBV9 to TRBJ1-2; D is unresolved. The length of the CDR3 is 15 residues. V was trimmed by 3 bases and J by 4 bases, leaving 16 bases between them. In germline, CDR1 is SGDLS, CDR2 YYNGEE. CDR3 DNA sequence: TGTGCCAGCAGCGCCGCGACCCCTCGGGCCTATGGCTACACCTTC. Translation gives CASSAATPRAYGYTF.